A single sample is the source of the 5 T cell receptor beta chains below, sequenced in a study of identical twins. TCRdb used MiXCR to reprocess the 5' RACE reads, holding one entry per CDR3 protein. The repertoire holds hundreds of thousands of distinct CDR3 sequences, 18% seen once, with under 15% in the top ten. This sample also belongs to another study, concerning T cells expressing NK-cell markers.

What was sequenced was PBMCs. The receptors here all came from a woman in her late teens or twenties in good health.

The rearrangement joins TRBV5-6 to TRBJ2-3; TRBD2 agrees at 12 bases. The CDR3 contains 17 residues. V dropped 2 bases and J dropped 3; count of bases not matched to a gene: 7. In germline, CDR1 is SGHDT, CDR2 YYEEEE. The chain's CDR3 is CASSFALAGGHTDTQYF. Written as DNA, the CDR3 is TGTGCCAGCAGCTTTGCACTAGCGGGGGGCCATACAGATACGCAGTATTTT.

The chain employs TRBV12-5 and TRBJ2-1, with a weak D call TRBD2 (5 bases). CDR3 length: 15 amino acids. Germline V CDR1 and CDR2: LGHNT, FRNRAP. Trimming removed 2 bases from V and 0 bases from J, with 8 bases in between. The CDR3 DNA sequence: TGTGCTAGTGGTTTGCTGGGGAGCTCCTACAATGAGCAGTTCTTC. It encodes CASGLLGSSYNEQFF.

The table lists this clonotype with a few counts. The chain recombines TRBV12-3 or TRBV12-4 with TRBJ2-5; TRBD2 matches 15 bases. Trimming at V came to 5 bases and at J to 0 bases, leaving 7 bases not matched to a gene. The CDR3 length is 18 residues. The chain's CDR3 is CASSRWTSGRGYQETQYF. In DNA form, the CDR3 reads TGTGCCAGCAGTCGCTGGACTAGCGGGAGGGGGTACCAAGAGACCCAGTACTTC.

This chain uses TRBV6-5 with TRBJ2-2; TRBD2 matches 14 bases. The junction had 2 bases not matched to a gene; V was cut back by 0 bases and J by 5 bases. CDR1 and CDR2 from the germline V gene are MNHEY and SVGAGI. CDR3 size: 17 residues. In DNA form, the CDR3 reads TGTGCCAGCAGTTACTCGGGACTAGCGGGAGTAACCGGGGAGCTGTTTTTT. Residues: CASSYSGLAGVTGELFF.

V is TRBV25-1 and J is TRBJ1-4, with a possible D match to TRBD1 (5 bases). The germline V and J ends were trimmed by 3 bases and 0 bases, with 8 bases remaining between them. CDR3 length: 15 residues. Germline V gene sequence: CDR1 MGHDK, CDR2 SYGVNS. CDR3 in amino acids: CASSDAGPTNEKLFF. The CDR3 coding sequence is TGTGCCAGCAGTGATGCAGGGCCAACTAATGAAAAACTGTTTTTT.